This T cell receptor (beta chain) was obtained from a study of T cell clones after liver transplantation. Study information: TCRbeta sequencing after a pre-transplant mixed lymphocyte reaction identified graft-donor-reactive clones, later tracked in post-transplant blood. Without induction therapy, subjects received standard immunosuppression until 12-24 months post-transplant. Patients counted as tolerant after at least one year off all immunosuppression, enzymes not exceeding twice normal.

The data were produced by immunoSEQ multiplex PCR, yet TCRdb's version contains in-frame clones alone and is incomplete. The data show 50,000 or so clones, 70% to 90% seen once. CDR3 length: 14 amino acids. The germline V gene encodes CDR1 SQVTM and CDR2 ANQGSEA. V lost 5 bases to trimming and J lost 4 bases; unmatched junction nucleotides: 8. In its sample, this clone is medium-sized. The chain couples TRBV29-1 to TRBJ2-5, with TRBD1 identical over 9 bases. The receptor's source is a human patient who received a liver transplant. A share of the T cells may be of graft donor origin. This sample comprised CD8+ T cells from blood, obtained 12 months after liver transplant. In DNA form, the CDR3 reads TGCAGCGTTCACCGGACAGGGGAAGGAGAGACCCAGTACTTC. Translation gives CSVHRTGEGETQYF.